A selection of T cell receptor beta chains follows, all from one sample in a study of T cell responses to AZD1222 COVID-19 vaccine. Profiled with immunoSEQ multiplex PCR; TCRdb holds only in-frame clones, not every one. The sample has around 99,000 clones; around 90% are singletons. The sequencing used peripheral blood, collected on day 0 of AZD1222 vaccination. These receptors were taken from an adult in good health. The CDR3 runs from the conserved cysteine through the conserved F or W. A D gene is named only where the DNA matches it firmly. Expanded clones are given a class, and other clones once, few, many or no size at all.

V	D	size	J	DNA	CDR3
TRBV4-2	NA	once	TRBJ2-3	TGTGCCAGCAGCCAAGATCGCCTAGCGAGAAACACAGATACGCAGTATTTT	CASSQDRLARNTDTQYF
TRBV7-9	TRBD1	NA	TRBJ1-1	TGTGCCAGCAGCTCATCAGGGACAGGGAAAAAGGAAGCTTTCTTT	CASSSSGTGKKEAFF
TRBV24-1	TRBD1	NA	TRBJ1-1	TGTGCCACCCGGGAGGGGGCGCGGACTGAAGCTTTCTTT	CATREGARTEAFF
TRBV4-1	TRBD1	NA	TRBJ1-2	TGCGCCAGCAGCCAGCGACAGGGGTTTAACTATGGCTACACCTTC	CASSQRQGFNYGYTF
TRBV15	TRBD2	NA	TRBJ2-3	TGTGCCACCAGCAGAGCGGCGACTAGCGGGAATTTGGTCACAGATACGCAGTATTTT	CATSRAATSGNLVTDTQYF
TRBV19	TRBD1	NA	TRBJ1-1	TGTGCCAGTAGTATAGGTCAGGGGGCGGCCACTGAAGCTTTCTTT	CASSIGQGAATEAFF
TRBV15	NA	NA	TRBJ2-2	TGTGCCACCAGCAGGGTTAATACCGGGGAGCTGTTTTTT	CATSRVNTGELFF
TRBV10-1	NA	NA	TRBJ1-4	TGCGCCAGCACTATCATCCAGGGAGATAATGAAAAACTGTTTTTT	CASTIIQGDNEKLFF
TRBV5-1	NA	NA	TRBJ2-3	TGCGCCAGCAGCTTGCAGCCCACTAGCACAGATACGCAGTATTTT	CASSLQPTSTDTQYF
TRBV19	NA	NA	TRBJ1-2	TGTGCCAGTAGTATGGTCGGACGGGGGCCCGGGTATGGCTACACCTTC	CASSMVGRGPGYGYTF
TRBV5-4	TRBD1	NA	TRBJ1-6	TGTGCCAGCAGCTTGTCAGAGGACAGGGGTGCTTCACCCCTCCACTTT	CASSLSEDRGASPLHF
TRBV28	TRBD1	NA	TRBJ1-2	TGTGCCAGCAGTCATATCCGGGACAGGGGGAAAGGTGGCTACACCTTC	CASSHIRDRGKGGYTF
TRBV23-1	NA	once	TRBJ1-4	TGCGCCAGCAGTTTAATTGGGCTGTTTTTT	CASSLIGLFF
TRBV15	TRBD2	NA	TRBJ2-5	TGTGCCACCAGCAGAGATCGGCTAGCGGGAGAGACCCAGTACTTC	CATSRDRLAGETQYF
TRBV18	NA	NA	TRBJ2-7	TGTGCCAGCTCACCCCCAGCCGCCTACGAGCAGTACTTC	CASSPPAAYEQYF
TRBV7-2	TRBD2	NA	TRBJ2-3	TGTGCCAGCAGCCCGTCGTGGCTAGCGGCCACAGATACGCAGTATTTT	CASSPSWLAATDTQYF
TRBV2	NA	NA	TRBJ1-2	TGTGCCAGTATTACAGTCCTCAACGACGGTGGCTACACCTTC	CASITVLNDGGYTF
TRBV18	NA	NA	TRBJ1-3	TGTGCCAGCTCACAGAAGGTTGAGCCGGCCCTTGGAAACACCATATATTTT	CASSQKVEPALGNTIYF
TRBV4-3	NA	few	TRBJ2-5	TGCGCCAGCAGCCAAGGGAATACGGAGACCCAGTACTTC	CASSQGNTETQYF
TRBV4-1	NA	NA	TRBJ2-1	TGCGCCAGCAGCCACGATAACGGTGGAGCGCAGTTCTTC	CASSHDNGGAQFF
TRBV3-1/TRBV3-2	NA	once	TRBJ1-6	TGTGCCAGCAGCCAAATATGGAGTAATCATTCACCCCTCCACTTT	CASSQIWSNHSPLHF
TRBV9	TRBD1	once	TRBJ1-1	TGTGCCAGCAGCGTAGCTGGAGGGGGCGTTAAGACTGAAGCTTTCTTT	CASSVAGGGVKTEAFF
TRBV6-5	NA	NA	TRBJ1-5	TGTGCCAGGGTGAACGGGTATAGCAATCAGCCCCAGCATTTT	CARVNGYSNQPQHF
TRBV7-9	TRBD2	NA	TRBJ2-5	TGTGCCAGCAGCTTACTCCAGCGGGGGGCGGAGACCCAGTACTTC	CASSLLQRGAETQYF
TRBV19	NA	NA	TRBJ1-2	TGTGCCAGTAGTATCGAGGGGAGGCATGGCTACACCTTC	CASSIEGRHGYTF
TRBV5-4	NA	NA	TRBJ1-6	TGTGCCAGCAGCGGAGAACACAATTCACCCCTCCACTTT	CASSGEHNSPLHF
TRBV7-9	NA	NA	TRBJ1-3	TGTGCCAGCAGCGTTCTGTTGAGGAACTCTGGAAACACCATATATTTT	CASSVLLRNSGNTIYF
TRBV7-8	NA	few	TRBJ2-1	TGTGCCAGCAGCTCCCGATGGACCCTTAATGAGCAGTTCTTC	CASSSRWTLNEQFF
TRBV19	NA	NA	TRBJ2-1	TGTGCCAGTAGTATAGGCCTAGCTCGATTCTTC	CASSIGLARFF
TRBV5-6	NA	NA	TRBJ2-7	TGTGCCAGCAGCTTGGTCACAGGACTATTCTACGAGCAGTACTTC	CASSLVTGLFYEQYF
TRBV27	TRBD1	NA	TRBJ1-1	TGTGCCAGCAGCTTGCGACAGGGAGTGAACACTGAAGCTTTCTTT	CASSLRQGVNTEAFF
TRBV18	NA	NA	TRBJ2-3	TGTGCCAGCTCACCATTAAGTTCTCTGGATACGCAGTATTTT	CASSPLSSLDTQYF
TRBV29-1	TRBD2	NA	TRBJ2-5	TGCAGCGTTGAAGAGGGGGTGATAGCGGGGCGGGAGACCCAGTACTTC	CSVEEGVIAGRETQYF
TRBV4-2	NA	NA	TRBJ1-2	TGTGCCAGCAGCCAAGAAGCAGGGGCGTACTATGGCTACACCTTC	CASSQEAGAYYGYTF
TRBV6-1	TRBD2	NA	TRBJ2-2	TGTGCCAGCAGTGAAGGTGGGACTAGCGGCTGGACCGGGGAGCTGTTTTTT	CASSEGGTSGWTGELFF